This T cell receptor (beta chain) appears in the sequencing data of a study of T cell repertoires in cytomegalovirus infection. Turning to the study itself: CMV epitopes that were recently identified and HLA-C-restricted were used alongside well-studied HLA-B-restricted ones. Matching HLA type and CMV infection were both indicated by public TCR beta signatures. Findings of the study overall: Carriage of CMV together with the relevant HLA was identifiable through cumulative public TCR beta family frequency. The ex vivo response was dominated by HLA-C-restricted CMV-specific TCR beta clonotypes.

J was trimmed by 5 bases and V by 7 bases; bases with no gene match: 12. This CDR3 is 15 amino acids long. Germline CDR1 reads SGHTA; CDR2 reads FQGNSA. TCRdb processed the reads anew with MiXCR; each CDR3 protein has one entry. Among a few hundred thousand distinct CDR3 sequences listed, roughly a third were seen once. This clonotype was seen repeatedly, ten times or more. Antigen specificity is unknown. The genes are TRBV7-2 and TRBJ2-5, with TRBD2 matching over 8 bases. Sequencing used cultured PBMCs, obtained from culture after CMV antigen stimulation. The clonotype comes from a human donor in good health (CMV status not recorded). Some clones in this sample may be carry-over from other donors' samples. The CDR3 protein is CASTPPGGERETQYF. CDR3 in DNA: TGTGCCAGCACCCCCCCGGGAGGGGAAAGGGAGACCCAGTACTTC. Filled out from reference TRBV7-2 and TRBJ2-5, the complete variable domain reads GAGVSQSPSNKVTEKGKDVELRCDPISGHTALYWYRQSLGQGLEFLIYFQGNSAPDKSGLPSDRFSAERTGGSVSTLTIQRTQQEDSAVYLCASTPPGGERETQYFGPGTRLLVL.